This T cell receptor beta chain was captured in a study of cytomegalovirus exposure and HLA in healthy donors. Details on this clone: Its antigen is unknown.

Broader study findings: Published work reported that the classifier diagnosed cytomegalovirus status with high specificity and sensitivity. Specificity of a few CMV-associated chains for CMV antigens was verified in vitro.

V was pared by 9 bases and J by 0 bases, with 13 bases between. CDR1 is SNHLY and CDR2 is FYNNEI in the germline V gene. The CDR3 is made up of 14 amino acids. Sequenced by immunoSEQ multiplex PCR; TCRdb stores in-frame clones only, minus some. The sample consists of around 90,000 clones, about four fifths of them appearing once. The sequencing sample was made of PBMCs. The sequence came from a woman under 30 in good health and CMV-seropositive. The V gene is TRBV2, the J gene TRBJ2-3; possibly TRBD1 for D (5 bases). DNA for the CDR3: TGTGCCAGGACAGCCCTTGGGAGCACAGATACGCAGTATTTT. Amino acid sequence: CARTALGSTDTQYF.